This TCR beta chain was observed in a study of graft-versus-host responses after intestinal transplantation. On the study more broadly: Once they had received anti-thymocyte globulin induction, all recipients took tacrolimus and steroids for two to three years. Overall study findings and caveats: GvH clones detected in recipient marrow included some appearing first in ileum or blood.

The V gene's germline CDR1 is MNHEY and CDR2 SMNVEV (reference sequence). Trimming took off 1 base at V and 2 bases at J, with 10 bases between the two ends. The CDR3 has 15 amino acids. Concerning this clone itself: The antigen is not known. The same CDR3 can be traced to other DNA sequences in this sample.

Libraries were prepared by immunoSEQ multiplex PCR; TCRdb keeps only in-frame clonotypes and omits some of them. The data show tens of thousands of clones, roughly 94% seen once. The source is a human patient who received an intestinal transplant, so some T cells may come from the graft donor. The gene calls are TRBV27 and TRBJ2-3, with D perhaps matching TRBD1 (5 bases). Sequenced here: PBMCs, sampled 156 days after intestinal transplant. CDR3 bases: TGTGCCAGCAGTTTATGGGGCAGCCCCACAGATACGCAGTATTTT. This encodes CASSLWGSPTDTQYF.